This T cell receptor beta chain is from a study of cytomegalovirus exposure and HLA in healthy donors. The PCR was carried out with 60 Vbeta primers and 13 Jbeta primers. Generated by immunoSEQ multiplex PCR, the TCRdb table keeps only in-frame clones and is missing some. The table includes approximately 150,000 clones, nearly 80% detected once. Comments on this clone: Its antigen is currently unknown.

Overall study findings and caveats: Later analysis placed DRB1 highest and HLA-C lowest in TCR association rates, which differed by HLA locus. TCR beta V- and J-gene trimming, according to a later analysis, was linked to a missense DCLRE1C variant.

The germline gives CDR1 MRHNA, CDR2 SNTAGT. The CDR3 loop spans 15 amino acids. V was shortened by 3 bases and J by 2 bases, with 14 bases between the two germline ends. Each of the donors was a healthy bone marrow donor. This chain joins TRBV6-4 and TRBJ2-7; possible D gene TRBD1, 6 bases. The clonotype comes from a woman aged 25-40 years in good health and CMV-seronegative. The sample was PBMCs. CDR3 region: CASSEQQGLAYEQYF. The CDR3 DNA reads as TGTGCCAGCAGTGAACAACAGGGCCTAGCCTACGAGCAGTACTTC.